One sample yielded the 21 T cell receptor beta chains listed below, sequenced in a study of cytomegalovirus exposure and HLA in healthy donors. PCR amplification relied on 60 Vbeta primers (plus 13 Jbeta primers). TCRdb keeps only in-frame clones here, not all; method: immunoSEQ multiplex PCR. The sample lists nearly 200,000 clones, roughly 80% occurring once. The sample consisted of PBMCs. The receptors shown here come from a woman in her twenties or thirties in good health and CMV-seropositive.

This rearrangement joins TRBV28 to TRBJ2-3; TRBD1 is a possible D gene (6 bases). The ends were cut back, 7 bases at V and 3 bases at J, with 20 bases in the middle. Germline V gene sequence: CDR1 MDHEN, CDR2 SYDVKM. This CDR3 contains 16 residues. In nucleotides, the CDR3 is TGTGCCAGCACAGACCCTAGGGGGAGATCGACAGATACGCAGTATTTT. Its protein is CASTDPRGRSTDTQYF.

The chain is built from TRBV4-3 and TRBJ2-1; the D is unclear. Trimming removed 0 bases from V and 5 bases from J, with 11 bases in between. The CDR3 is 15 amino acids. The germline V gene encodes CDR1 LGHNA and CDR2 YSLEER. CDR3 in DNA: TGCGCCAGCAGCCAAGAGGGCAACAAACACAATGAGCAGTTCTTC. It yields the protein CASSQEGNKHNEQFF.

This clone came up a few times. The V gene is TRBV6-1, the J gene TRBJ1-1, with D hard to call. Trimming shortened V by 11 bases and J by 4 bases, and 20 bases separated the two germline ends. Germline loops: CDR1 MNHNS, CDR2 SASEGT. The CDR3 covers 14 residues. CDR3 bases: TGTGCCTCCCTAATCGGGGAGTGGAGCACTGAAGCTTTCTTT. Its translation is CASLIGEWSTEAFF.

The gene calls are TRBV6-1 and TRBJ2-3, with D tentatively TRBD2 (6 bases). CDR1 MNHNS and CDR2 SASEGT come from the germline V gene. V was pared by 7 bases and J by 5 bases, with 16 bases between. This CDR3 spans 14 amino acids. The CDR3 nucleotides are TGTGCCAGCATGTTGGCTAGCGTCGAAGATACGCAGTATTTT. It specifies CASMLASVEDTQYF.

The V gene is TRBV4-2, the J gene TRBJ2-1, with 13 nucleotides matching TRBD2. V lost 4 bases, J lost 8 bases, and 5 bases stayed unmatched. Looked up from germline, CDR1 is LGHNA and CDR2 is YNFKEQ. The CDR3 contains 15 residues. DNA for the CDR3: TGTGCCAGCAGCCCGGGACTAGCGGGATTCGATGAGCAGTTCTTC. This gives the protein CASSPGLAGFDEQFF.

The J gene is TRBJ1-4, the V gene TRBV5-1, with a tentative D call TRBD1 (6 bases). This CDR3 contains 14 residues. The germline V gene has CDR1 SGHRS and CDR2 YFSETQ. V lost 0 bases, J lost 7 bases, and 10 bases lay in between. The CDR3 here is CASSLAGTSEKLFF. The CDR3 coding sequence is TGCGCCAGCAGCTTGGCGGGGACAAGTGAAAAACTGTTTTTT. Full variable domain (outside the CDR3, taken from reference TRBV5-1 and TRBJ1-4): KAGVTQTPRYLIKTRGQQVTLSCSPISGHRSVSWYQQTPGQGLQFLFEYFSETQRNKGNFPGRFSGRQFSNSRSEMNVSTLELGDSALYLCASSLAGTSEKLFFGSGTQLSVL.

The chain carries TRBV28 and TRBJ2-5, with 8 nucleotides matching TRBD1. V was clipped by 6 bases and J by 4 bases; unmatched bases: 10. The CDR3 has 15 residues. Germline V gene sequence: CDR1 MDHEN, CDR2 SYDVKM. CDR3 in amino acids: CASRGQGGGRETQYF. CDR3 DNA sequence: TGTGCCAGCAGAGGACAGGGAGGTGGGAGAGAGACCCAGTACTTC.

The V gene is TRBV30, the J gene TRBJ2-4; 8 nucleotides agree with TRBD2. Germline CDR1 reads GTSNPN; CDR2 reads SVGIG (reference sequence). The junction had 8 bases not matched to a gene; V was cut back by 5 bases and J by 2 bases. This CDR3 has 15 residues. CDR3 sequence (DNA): TGTGCCTGGGGTATAGCGGGAAGCTCCAAAAACATTCAGTACTTC. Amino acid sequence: CAWGIAGSSKNIQYF.

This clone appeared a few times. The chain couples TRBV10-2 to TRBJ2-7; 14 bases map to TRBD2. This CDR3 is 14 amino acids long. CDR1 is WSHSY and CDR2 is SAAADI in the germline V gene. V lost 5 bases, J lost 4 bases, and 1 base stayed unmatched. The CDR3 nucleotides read TGCGCCAGCAGTCGACTAGCGGGGGGGTACGAGCAGTACTTC. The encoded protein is CASSRLAGGYEQYF.

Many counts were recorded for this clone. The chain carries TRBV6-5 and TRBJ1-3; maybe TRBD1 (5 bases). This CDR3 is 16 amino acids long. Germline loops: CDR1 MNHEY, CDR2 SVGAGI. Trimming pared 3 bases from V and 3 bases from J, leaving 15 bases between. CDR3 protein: CASSYTTVTRGNTIYF. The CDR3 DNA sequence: TGTGCCAGCAGTTATACGACAGTTACCCGTGGAAACACCATATATTTT.

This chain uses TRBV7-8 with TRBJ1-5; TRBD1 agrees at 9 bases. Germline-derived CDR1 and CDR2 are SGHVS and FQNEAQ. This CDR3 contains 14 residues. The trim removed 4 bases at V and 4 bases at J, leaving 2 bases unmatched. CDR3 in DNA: TGTGCCAGCAGCTCCGGGACAGGGAATCAGCCCCAGCATTTT. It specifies CASSSGTGNQPQHF. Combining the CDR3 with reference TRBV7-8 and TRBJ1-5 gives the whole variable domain GAGVSQSPRYKVAKRGQDVALRCDPISGHVSLFWYQQALGQGPEFLTYFQNEAQLDKSGLPSDRFFAERPEGSVSTLKIQRTQQEDSAVYLCASSSGTGNQPQHFGDGTRLSIL.

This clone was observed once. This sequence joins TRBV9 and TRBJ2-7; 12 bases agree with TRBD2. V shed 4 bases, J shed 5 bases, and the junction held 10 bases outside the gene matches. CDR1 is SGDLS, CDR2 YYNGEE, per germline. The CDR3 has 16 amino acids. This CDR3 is CASSLPGLAGGDEQYF. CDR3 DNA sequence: TGTGCCAGCAGCCTCCCGGGACTAGCGGGCGGGGACGAGCAGTACTTC.

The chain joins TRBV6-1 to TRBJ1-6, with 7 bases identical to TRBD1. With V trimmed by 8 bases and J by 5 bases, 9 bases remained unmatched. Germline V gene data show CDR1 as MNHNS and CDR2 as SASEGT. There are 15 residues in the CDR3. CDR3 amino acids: CASAFRDSNNSPLHF. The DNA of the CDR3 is TGTGCCAGCGCCTTCCGGGACAGCAATAATTCACCCCTCCACTTT.

The CDR3 bases are TGTGCCAGCAGCCCCCTCAACACTGAAGCTTTCTTT. This gives the protein CASSPLNTEAFF. The chain combines TRBV4-2 with TRBJ1-1; no clear D. The CDR3 extends over 12 amino acids. The germline V gene has CDR1 LGHNA and CDR2 YNFKEQ. V was trimmed by 4 bases and J by 2 bases, leaving 5 bases between them.

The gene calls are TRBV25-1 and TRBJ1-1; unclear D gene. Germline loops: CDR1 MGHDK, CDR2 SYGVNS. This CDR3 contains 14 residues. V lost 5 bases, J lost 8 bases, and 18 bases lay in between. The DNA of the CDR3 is TGTGCCAGCAGTTCACGGGGAGGACGTCTCGAAGCTTTCTTT. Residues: CASSSRGGRLEAFF.

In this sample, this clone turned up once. The CDR3 DNA follows: TGTGCCAGTACCATAGGACTTCTGAACACTGAAGCTTTCTTT. Its protein is CASTIGLLNTEAFF. The V and J genes are TRBV19 and TRBJ1-1; D is unresolved. CDR3 length: 14 residues. The germline CDR1 and CDR2 sequences are LNHDA and SQIVND (reference sequence). V lost 7 bases, J lost 0 bases, and 12 bases lay in between.

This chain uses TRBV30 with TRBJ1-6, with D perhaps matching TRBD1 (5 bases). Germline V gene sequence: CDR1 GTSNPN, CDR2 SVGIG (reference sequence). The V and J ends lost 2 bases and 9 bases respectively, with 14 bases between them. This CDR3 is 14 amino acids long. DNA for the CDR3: TGTGCCTGGAGTAGGGGACTAGGAGGTTCACCCCTCCACTTT. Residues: CAWSRGLGGSPLHF. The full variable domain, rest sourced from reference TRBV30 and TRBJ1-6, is SQTIHQWPATLVQPVGSPLSLECTVEGTSNPNLYWYRQAAGRGLQLLFYSVGIGQISSEVPQNLSASRPQDRQFILSSKKLLLSDSGFYLCAWSRGLGGSPLHFGNGTRLTVT.

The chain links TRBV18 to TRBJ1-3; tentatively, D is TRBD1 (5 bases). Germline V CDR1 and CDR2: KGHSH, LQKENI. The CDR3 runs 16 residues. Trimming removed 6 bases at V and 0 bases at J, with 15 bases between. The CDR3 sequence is CASSGGLLSSGNTIYF. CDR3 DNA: TGTGCCAGCTCGGGGGGACTGTTGAGCTCTGGAAACACCATATATTTT.

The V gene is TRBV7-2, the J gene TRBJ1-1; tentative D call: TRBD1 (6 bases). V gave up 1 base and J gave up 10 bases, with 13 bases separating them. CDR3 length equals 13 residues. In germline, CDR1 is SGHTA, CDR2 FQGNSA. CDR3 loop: CASSLVVTGRAFF. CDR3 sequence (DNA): TGTGCCAGCAGCTTAGTAGTGACAGGTCGAGCTTTCTTT.

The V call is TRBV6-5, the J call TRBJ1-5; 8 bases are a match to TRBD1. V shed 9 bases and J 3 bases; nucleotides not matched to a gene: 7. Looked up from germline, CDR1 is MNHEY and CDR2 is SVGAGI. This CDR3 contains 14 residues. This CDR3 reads CARDRQGFNQPQHF. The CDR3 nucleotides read TGTGCCAGAGATAGACAGGGGTTCAATCAGCCCCAGCATTTT.

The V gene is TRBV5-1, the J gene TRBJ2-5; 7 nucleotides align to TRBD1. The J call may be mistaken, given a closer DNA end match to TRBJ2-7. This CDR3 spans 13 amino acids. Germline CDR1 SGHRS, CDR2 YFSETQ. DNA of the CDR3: TGCGCCAGCAGCACGGGACAGACCTACGAGCAGTACTTC. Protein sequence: CASSTGQTYEQYF.